Sequencing of this T cell receptor beta chain was carried out in a study of blood T cell repertoires in COVID-19. Study summary: Samples of COVID-19 (acute and convalescent) were obtained from the United States, Italy and Spain. The cDNA or gDNA used as material had been derived from T cells, B-cell-depleted T cells, or PBMCs.

Per the original methods: Using reference gene primer amplification, nucleated cell counts were estimated. Clones were sequenced by immunoSEQ multiplex PCR, and TCRdb holds only the in-frame ones, with some missing. The D gene and trimming were derived from the DNA, and the V and J assignments and clone size from that table. The sample holds approximately 300,000 clones, 87% seen once. V shed 3 bases and J 5 bases; nucleotides not matched to a gene: 7. Germline lookup yields CDR1 MDHEN and CDR2 SYDVKM. The CDR3 runs to 15 residues. This TCR was sampled from a man between 18 and 35 years old with active or convalescent COVID-19. The source material was peripheral blood. This sequence joins TRBV28 and TRBJ1-5; 7 bases map to TRBD1. CDR3: CASSFVRGFHQPQHF. The CDR3 DNA sequence: TGTGCCAGCAGTTTCGTCAGGGGGTTCCATCAGCCCCAGCATTTT.